The T cell receptor (beta chain) described here comes from a study of response to subunit inactivated influenza vaccine. TCRdb re-derived calls from the RT-PCR reads in MiXCR, one entry per CDR3 protein. The repertoire consists of around 760,000 distinct CDR3 sequences, with around 14% occurring once and the leading ten covering approximately 6.5%. With respect to this clonotype: Its specificity is not known.

Study-wide results and limits: Each seasonal influenza vaccination recruits few new T cells, the authors suggested.

Trimming took off 8 bases at V and 9 bases at J, with 16 bases between the two ends. Germline assignment: CDR1 MDHEN and CDR2 SYDVKM. This CDR3 comprises 12 residues. The specimen comprised PBMCs from blood, sampled approximately 15 days before vaccination. The sequence was obtained from a man aged 45-65 years who received an inactivated influenza vaccine. The J gene is TRBJ1-2, the V gene TRBV28; possibly TRBD1 for D (6 bases). CDR3 amino acids: CASVVGGGRYTF. The CDR3 DNA is TGTGCCAGCGTCGTTGGGGGCGGTCGCTACACCTTC.